Listed below are T cell receptor beta chains from one sample, sequenced in a study of CD4+ T cells in melanoma. The data were produced by immunoSEQ multiplex PCR, yet TCRdb's version contains in-frame clones alone and is incomplete. The sample consists of 10,000 to 13,000 clones, 66% of them appearing once. Specimen: cells from a culture (not recorded whether cultured in vitro). Source of these receptors: a human donor with melanoma. CDR3s include the opening cysteine and the closing phenylalanine or tryptophan. The D gene is left open where the match is weak. The size field is filled for only some rows; it gives once, few, many or a size class.

>14|TRBJ1-5|NA|TRBV6-6|once
TGTGCCAGCAGTAGGGCGGTCGGCAATCAGCCCCAGCATTTT
CASSRAVGNQPQHF
>14|TRBJ1-1|NA|TRBV10-1|NA
TGCGCCAGCAGCCTTGAAAGAGGGAGAAGCGAAGCTTTCTTT
CASSLERGRSEAFF
>12|TRBJ1-2|TRBD1|TRBV5-1|NA
TGCGCCAGCAGCTGGACAGGGAAAGGCTACACCTTC
CASSWTGKGYTF
>14|TRBJ1-1|NA|TRBV6-6|NA
TGTGCCAGCAGTTACGGGGACACGAACACTGAAGCTTTCTTT
CASSYGDTNTEAFF
>14|TRBJ1-1|NA|TRBV7-8|NA
TGTGCCAGCAGCGTGGGACCTGAGACGACTGAAGCTTTCTTT
CASSVGPETTEAFF
>15|TRBJ2-3|TRBD1|TRBV7-9|NA
TGTGCCAGCAGCCGGGGGACAGGGGTTGCAGATACGCAGTATTTT
CASSRGTGVADTQYF
>16|TRBJ1-2|NA|TRBV19|few
TGTGCCAGTAGTATCGGGCCAGCTAGTTTAACCTATGGCTACACCTTC
CASSIGPASLTYGYTF
>17|TRBJ1-1|NA|TRBV9|NA
TGTGCCAGCAGCCCCCACCCCGGGGGGGCGCGGGGGACTGAAGCTTTCTTT
CASSPHPGGARGTEAFF
>16|TRBJ2-3|TRBD2|TRBV7-2|NA
TGTGCCAGCAGCTTAAGGCGGGGAGGGACCACAGATACGCAGTATTTT
CASSLRRGGTTDTQYF
>11|TRBJ2-1|NA|TRBV7-9|NA
TGTGCCAGCAGCTGGGGTGGGAGACAGTTCTTC
CASSWGGRQFF
>14|TRBJ1-2|NA|TRBV11-2|NA
TGTGCCAGCAGCTCTCCTCTGGGGATCGATGGCTACACCTTC
CASSSPLGIDGYTF
>16|TRBJ2-5|NA|TRBV5-4|NA
TGTGCCAGCAGCTTACGTAAACAAGGGGCCGGAGAGACCCAGTACTTC
CASSLRKQGAGETQYF
>12|TRBJ2-5|NA|TRBV27|NA
TGTGCCAGCGGACCCCTTGGGGAGACCCAGTACTTC
CASGPLGETQYF
>16|TRBJ2-7|NA|TRBV2|NA
TGTGCCAGCATCCGAAGGGCGGCAGACGTTTCCTACGAGCAGTACTTC
CASIRRAADVSYEQYF
>11|TRBJ2-5|NA|TRBV2|NA
TGTGCCAGCAGTGTTAAAGAGACCCAGTACTTC
CASSVKETQYF
>12|TRBJ1-2|NA|TRBV11-2|NA
TGTGCCAGCAGCTTCACCGGGGAGGAGAACACCTTC
CASSFTGEENTF
>14|TRBJ1-1|NA|TRBV27|NA
TGTGCCAGCAGTATAAACACTGGGAACACTGAAGCTTTCTTT
CASSINTGNTEAFF
>16|TRBJ1-1|NA|TRBV11-2|medium-sized
TGTGCCAGCAGCTTAGTGATGGGAATTAAGAACACTGAAGCTTTCTTT
CASSLVMGIKNTEAFF
>15|TRBJ2-2|NA|TRBV5-1|NA
TGCGCCAGCAGCTTGGCCCAGACTTACACCGGGGAGCTGTTTTTT
CASSLAQTYTGELFF
>15|TRBJ2-2|TRBD1|TRBV7-8|NA
TGTGCCAGCAGCTTGGGGACAGGGCTTGTCGGGGAGCTGTTTTTT
CASSLGTGLVGELFF
>16|TRBJ1-4|TRBD1|TRBV5-1|NA
TGCGCCAGCAGCACAAACAGGGGGCCGGGGAATGAAAAACTGTTTTTT
CASSTNRGPGNEKLFF
>15|TRBJ1-4|NA|TRBV6-1|NA
TGTGCCAGCAGCCCCCGGGAGGGGAGCAATGAAAAACTGTTTTTT
CASSPREGSNEKLFF
>19|TRBJ2-3|TRBD2|TRBV5-6|NA
TGTGCCAGCAGCTTTCCTCATGGCGGGGGGACGTCTAGCACAGATACGCAGTATTTT
CASSFPHGGGTSSTDTQYF
>15|TRBJ1-1|NA|TRBV6-1|NA
TGTGCCAGCAGTGAAGCTCCGGGTATGGAAACTGAAGCTTTCTTT
CASSEAPGMETEAFF
>15|TRBJ2-1|NA|TRBV7-9|NA
TGTGCCAGCAGCTTAACTTACGAAGTCGGAAATGAGCAGTTCTTC
CASSLTYEVGNEQFF
>13|TRBJ2-3|TRBD1|TRBV5-8|NA
TGTGCCAGCAGCTTGGGAAGGGGGCCGTCGCAGTATTTT
CASSLGRGPSQYF
>15|TRBJ2-1|NA|TRBV5-1|NA
TGCGCCAGCAGTCCGACCCACAGCCCTTACAATGAGCAGTTCTTC
CASSPTHSPYNEQFF
>13|TRBJ1-3|NA|TRBV2|few
TGTGCCAGCTCAAGGGAATGGGGAAACACCATATATTTT
CASSREWGNTIYF
>18|TRBJ2-1|TRBD2|TRBV19|NA
TGTGCCAGTAGTATAGATCGGTTCACTAGCGGGGGGGTCTATGAGCAGTTCTTC
CASSIDRFTSGGVYEQFF
>16|TRBJ1-3|TRBD1|TRBV27|NA
TGTGCCAGCAGCCTTTCCGGGACAGGGGCCGGAAACACCATATATTTT
CASSLSGTGAGNTIYF
>12|TRBJ1-4|NA|TRBV30|NA
TGTGCCTGGAGTGCGATTAAGGAAAAACTGTTTTTT
CAWSAIKEKLFF
>14|TRBJ2-3|NA|TRBV29-1|NA
TGCAGCGTAACCATAGTTACCGGCACAGATACGCAGTATTTT
CSVTIVTGTDTQYF
>14|TRBJ2-5|NA|TRBV19|few
TGTGCCAGTAGTCCGGACCCAGATGCGGTGACCCAGTACTTC
CASSPDPDAVTQYF
>14|TRBJ2-4|NA|TRBV5-1|NA
TGCGCCAGCAGCTTGGAGGCCGGTCCGGGCATTCAGTACTTC
CASSLEAGPGIQYF
>13|TRBJ2-7|NA|TRBV30|NA
TGTGCCTGGAGGCGGACAGCCTCCTACGAGCAGTACTTC
CAWRRTASYEQYF
>12|TRBJ1-1|TRBD1|TRBV9|once
TGTGCCAGCAGCGCGGACAGGGGTCGCACTTTCTTT
CASSADRGRTFF
>11|TRBJ1-1|NA|TRBV7-9|few
TGTGCCTCGATGCGGAACACTGAAGCTTTCTTT
CASMRNTEAFF
>15|TRBJ1-2|TRBD1|TRBV11-3|NA
TGTGCCAGCAGCCAAGCGGGACAGTTTCACTATGGCTACACCTTC
CASSQAGQFHYGYTF
>14|TRBJ1-4|NA|TRBV6-5|NA
TGTGCCAGCAGTATCGACAGAGAAGGCGAAAAACTGTTTTTT
CASSIDREGEKLFF
>12|TRBJ2-2|NA|TRBV6-5|NA
TGTGCCAGCAGTCCGTTGGTCGGGGAGCTGTTTTTT
CASSPLVGELFF
>15|TRBJ2-1|TRBD1|TRBV30|NA
TGTGCCTGGTCCACTGGAGGACAGGAATCGGTAGGTCGGTTCTTC
CAWSTGGQESVGRFF
>15|TRBJ2-7|NA|TRBV29-1|NA
TGCAGCGTTGGTAATGAAGGACCGACCTACGGGAAGCAGTACTTC
CSVGNEGPTYGKQYF
>14|TRBJ1-1|TRBD1|TRBV7-8|NA
TGTGCCAGCAGCCCGTCCGGCAGGGGGCCTAAAGCTTTCTTT
CASSPSGRGPKAFF
>15|TRBJ2-2|NA|TRBV4-2|NA
TGTGCCAGCAGCCAAGGGGTGATTTACACCGGGGAGCTGTTTTTT
CASSQGVIYTGELFF
>14|TRBJ1-4|TRBD1|TRBV2|NA
TGTGCCAGCAGTGAAGGGGACAGCCGGAGAAAACTGTTTTTT
CASSEGDSRRKLFF
>14|TRBJ2-5|NA|TRBV7-6|NA
TGTGCCAGCAGCTTCATAGAGGGGCAAGAGACCCAGTACTTC
CASSFIEGQETQYF
>11|TRBJ2-1|TRBD2|TRBV7-4|NA
TGTGCCAGCATGCGGAAGCGGGGGCTGTTCTTC
CASMRKRGLFF
>10|TRBJ1-4|NA|TRBV25-1|few
TGTGCCAGCAGCAGGGAAAAACTGTTTTTT
CASSREKLFF
>16|TRBJ2-7|NA|TRBV4-2|NA
TGTGCCAGCAGCCAAGATGTTGCGGGACGGCGGTTCGAGCAGTACTTC
CASSQDVAGRRFEQYF
>16|TRBJ2-1|TRBD2|TRBV7-6|NA
TGTGCCAGCAGCTCAATAGCGGGGGGCCTATACAATGAGCAGTTCTTC
CASSSIAGGLYNEQFF
>14|TRBJ1-6|NA|TRBV5-5|few
TGTGCCAGCAGCTTGGAAGGGGATAATTCACCCCTCCACTTT
CASSLEGDNSPLHF
>12|TRBJ2-3|NA|TRBV18|few
TGTGCCAGCTCACCGTCGGACGTATTGCAGTATTTT
CASSPSDVLQYF
>14|TRBJ1-2|TRBD1|TRBV5-5|NA
TGTGCCAGCAGCGGGCAACAGGGGTTGGGGGGCTACACCTTC
CASSGQQGLGGYTF
>14|TRBJ2-5|TRBD2|TRBV5-4|NA
TGTGCCAGCAGCCCGGGGGGGGGCCAAGAGACCCAGTACTTC
CASSPGGGQETQYF
>15|TRBJ1-2|NA|TRBV6-1|NA
TGTGCCAGTCGTTTAGGGGTAAGGACGGACTATGGCTACACCTTC
CASRLGVRTDYGYTF
>17|TRBJ1-2|TRBD1|TRBV9|NA
TGTGCCAGCAGCGCAAGGGCTTGGACAGGGGGCGACTATGGCTACACCTTC
CASSARAWTGGDYGYTF
>16|TRBJ2-2|TRBD2|TRBV10-3|NA
TGTGCCATCAGCCTCCTAGCGGGGGGTAACACCGGGGAGCTGTTTTTT
CAISLLAGGNTGELFF
>13|TRBJ2-7|NA|TRBV27|NA
TGTGCCAGCAGTTTAGTCCCCCGCTACGAGCAGTACTTC
CASSLVPRYEQYF
>15|TRBJ2-6|NA|TRBV7-2|NA
TGTGCCAGCAGCAATGAGGGGTCTGGGGCCAACGTCCTGACTTTC
CASSNEGSGANVLTF